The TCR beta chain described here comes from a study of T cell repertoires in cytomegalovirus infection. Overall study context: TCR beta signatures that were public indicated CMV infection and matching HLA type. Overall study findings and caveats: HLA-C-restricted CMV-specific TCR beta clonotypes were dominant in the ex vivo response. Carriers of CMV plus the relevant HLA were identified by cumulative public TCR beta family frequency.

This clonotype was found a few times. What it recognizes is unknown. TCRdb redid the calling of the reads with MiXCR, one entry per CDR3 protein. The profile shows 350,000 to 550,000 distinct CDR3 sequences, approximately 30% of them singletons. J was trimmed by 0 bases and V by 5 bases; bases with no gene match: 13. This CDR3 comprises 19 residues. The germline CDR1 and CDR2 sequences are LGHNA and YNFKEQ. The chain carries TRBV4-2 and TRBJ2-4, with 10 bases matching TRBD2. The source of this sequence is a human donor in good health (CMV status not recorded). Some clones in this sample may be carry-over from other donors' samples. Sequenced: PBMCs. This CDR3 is CASSTTPTSGYRAKNIQYF. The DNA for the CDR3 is TGTGCCAGCAGCACAACTCCGACTAGCGGGTATAGAGCCAAAAACATTCAGTACTTC.